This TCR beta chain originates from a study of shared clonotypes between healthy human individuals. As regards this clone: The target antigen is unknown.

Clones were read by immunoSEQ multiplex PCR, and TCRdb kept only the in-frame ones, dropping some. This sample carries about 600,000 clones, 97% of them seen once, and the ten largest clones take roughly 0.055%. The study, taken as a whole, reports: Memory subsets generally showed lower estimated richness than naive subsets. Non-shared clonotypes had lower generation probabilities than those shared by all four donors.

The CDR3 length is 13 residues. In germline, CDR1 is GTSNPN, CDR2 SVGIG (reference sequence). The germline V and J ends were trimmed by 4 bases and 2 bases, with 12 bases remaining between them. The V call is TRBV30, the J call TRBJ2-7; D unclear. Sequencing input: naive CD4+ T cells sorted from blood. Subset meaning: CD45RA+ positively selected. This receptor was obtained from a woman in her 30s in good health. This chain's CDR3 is CAWNRGPPYEQYF. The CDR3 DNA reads TGTGCCTGGAACCGAGGTCCTCCCTACGAGCAGTACTTC. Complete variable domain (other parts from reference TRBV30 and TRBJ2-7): SQTIHQWPATLVQPVGSPLSLECTVEGTSNPNLYWYRQAAGRGLQLLFYSVGIGQISSEVPQNLSASRPQDRQFILSSKKLLLSDSGFYLCAWNRGPPYEQYFGPGTRLTVT.